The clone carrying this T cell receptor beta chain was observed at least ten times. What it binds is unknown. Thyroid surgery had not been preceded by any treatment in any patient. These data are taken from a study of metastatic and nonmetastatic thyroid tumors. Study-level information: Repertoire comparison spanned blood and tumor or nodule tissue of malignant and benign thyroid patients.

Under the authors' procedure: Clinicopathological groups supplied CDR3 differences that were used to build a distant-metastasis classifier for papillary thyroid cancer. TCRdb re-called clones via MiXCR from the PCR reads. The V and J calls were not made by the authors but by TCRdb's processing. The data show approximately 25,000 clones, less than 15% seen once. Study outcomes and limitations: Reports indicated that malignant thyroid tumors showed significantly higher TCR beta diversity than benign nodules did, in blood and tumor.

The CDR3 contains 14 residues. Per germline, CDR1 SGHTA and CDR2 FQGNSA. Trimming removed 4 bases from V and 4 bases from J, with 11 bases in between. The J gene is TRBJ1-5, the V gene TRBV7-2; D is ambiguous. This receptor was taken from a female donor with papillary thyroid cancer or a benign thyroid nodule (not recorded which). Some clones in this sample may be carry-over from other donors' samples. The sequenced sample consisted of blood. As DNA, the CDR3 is TGTGCCAGCAGCTCCGGACCACCAAATCAGCCCCAGCATTTT. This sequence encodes CASSSGPPNQPQHF.